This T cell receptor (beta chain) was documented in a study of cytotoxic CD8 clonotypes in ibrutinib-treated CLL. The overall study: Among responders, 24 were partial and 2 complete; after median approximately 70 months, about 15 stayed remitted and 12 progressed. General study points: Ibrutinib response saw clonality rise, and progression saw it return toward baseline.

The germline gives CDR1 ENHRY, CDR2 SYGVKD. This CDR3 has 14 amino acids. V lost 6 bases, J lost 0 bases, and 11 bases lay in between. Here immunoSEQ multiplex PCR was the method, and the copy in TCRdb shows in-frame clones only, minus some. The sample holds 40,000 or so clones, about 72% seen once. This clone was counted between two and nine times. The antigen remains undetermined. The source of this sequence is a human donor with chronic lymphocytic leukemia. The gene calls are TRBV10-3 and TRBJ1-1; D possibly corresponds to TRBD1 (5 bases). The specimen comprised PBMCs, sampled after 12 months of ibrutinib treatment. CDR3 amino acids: CAISGTGMNTEAFF. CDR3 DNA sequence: TGTGCCATCAGCGGGACGGGGATGAACACTGAAGCTTTCTTT.